Sequencing of this T cell receptor beta chain was carried out in a study of blood T cell repertoires in COVID-19. Only in-frame clones appear in the TCRdb table, and some are missing; sequencing was by immunoSEQ multiplex PCR. The sample records 250,000 to 300,000 clones, approximately 89% being singletons. Germline CDR1 MGHRA, CDR2 YSYEKL. This CDR3 is built from 14 residues. The junction had 1 base not matched to a gene; V was cut back by 1 base and J by 3 bases. Recruited during active infection, patients (from Seattle) were subsequently followed longitudinally. V is TRBV4-1 and J is TRBJ1-1; 8 bases line up with TRBD1. This TCR was sampled from a woman aged 25-40 years with COVID-19, enrolled during active disease. The sequencing input was peripheral blood. The CDR3 DNA is TGCGCCAGCAGCCAAGGGACAGGGTACACTGAAGCTTTCTTT. Translated: CASSQGTGYTEAFF.